The text below deals with one TCR beta chain. TCRdb's table, derived via immunoSEQ multiplex PCR, lists solely in-frame clones and lacks some. This sample has approximately 20,000 clones, with 73% found just once. These data are taken from a study of intratumoral heterogeneity in liver cancer. Study overall: Patients were mostly male, median age 63 years.

Before surgical resection, these early-stage hepatocellular carcinoma patients received no treatment. This CDR3 contains 13 residues. V was pared by 4 bases and J by 2 bases, with 9 bases between. Looked up from germline, CDR1 is SGHRS and CDR2 is YFSETQ. The receptor comes from a woman aged 70-85 years with hepatocellular carcinoma. V is TRBV5-1 and J is TRBJ2-5; D is ambiguous. Sample: tumor-adjacent normal tissue, taken before any cancer treatment. The CDR3 protein is CASSPTLQETQYF. CDR3 nucleotides: TGCGCCAGCAGCCCTACACTACAAGAGACCCAGTACTTC.